The 5 T cell receptor beta chains below were found in one sample sequenced in a study of T cell responses to AZD1222 COVID-19 vaccine. The protocol was immunoSEQ multiplex PCR, while the TCRdb copy is restricted to in-frame clones and leaves out a portion. This table holds 150,000 to 200,000 clones, about nine tenths found once. The sample in question was peripheral blood, obtained on day 0 of AZD1222 vaccination. These receptors were collected from an adult in good health.

The rearrangement joins TRBV5-1 to TRBJ2-5, with 15 bases fitting TRBD2. The J segment lost 7 bases and the V segment lost 4 bases, leaving 5 bases of the junction unmatched. CDR3 length equals 15 residues. The germline CDR1 and CDR2 sequences are SGHRS and YFSETQ. Here the CDR3 reads CASSPSGLAGGTQYF. CDR3 nucleotide sequence: TGCGCCAGCAGCCCCTCGGGACTAGCGGGAGGGACCCAGTACTTC. The full variable domain, completed using reference TRBV5-1 and TRBJ2-5, is KAGVTQTPRYLIKTRGQQVTLSCSPISGHRSVSWYQQTPGQGLQFLFEYFSETQRNKGNFPGRFSGRQFSNSRSEMNVSTLELGDSALYLCASSPSGLAGGTQYFGPGTRLLVL.

The rearrangement uses TRBV5-5 and TRBJ2-1; D not certain. CDR1 SGHKS and CDR2 YYEKEE come from the germline V gene (reference sequence). Trimming took 0 bases from V and 4 from J, leaving 8 bases between them. The CDR3 has 14 amino acids. As DNA, the CDR3 is TGTGCCAGCAGCTTGGGATCCGTGTACAATGAGCAGTTCTTC. Amino acids: CASSLGSVYNEQFF.

V usage is TRBV6-6 and J usage is TRBJ1-5; D is uncertain. Trimming took 0 bases from V and 6 from J, leaving 3 bases between them. The CDR3 length is 12 residues. Per the germline V gene, CDR1 is MNHNY and CDR2 is SVGAGI (reference sequence). CDR3: CASSYSSQPQHF. CDR3 nucleotide sequence: TGTGCCAGCAGTTACTCGAGTCAGCCCCAGCATTTT.

There are a few counts of this clone. This chain links TRBV4-1 with TRBJ2-1, with 12 bases lining up with TRBD2. J lost 10 bases, V lost 3 bases, and 7 bases had no gene match. The germline CDR1 and CDR2 sequences are MGHRA and YSYEKL. This CDR3 has 15 amino acids. The CDR3 DNA sequence: TGCGCCAGCAGCCAGTATCTGGGACTAGCGGGCGAGCAGTTCTTC. It is translated as CASSQYLGLAGEQFF.

The chain joins TRBV7-9 to TRBJ2-5; the D gene is possibly TRBD1 (7 bases). CDR1 is SEHNR and CDR2 is FQNEAQ in the germline V gene (reference sequence). The CDR3 extends over 17 amino acids. V was trimmed by 5 bases and J by 5 bases, leaving 24 bases between them. CDR3: CASSDYHPTGTGETQYF. CDR3 sequence (DNA): TGTGCCAGCAGCGACTACCACCCGACAGGGACTGGTGAGACCCAGTACTTC.